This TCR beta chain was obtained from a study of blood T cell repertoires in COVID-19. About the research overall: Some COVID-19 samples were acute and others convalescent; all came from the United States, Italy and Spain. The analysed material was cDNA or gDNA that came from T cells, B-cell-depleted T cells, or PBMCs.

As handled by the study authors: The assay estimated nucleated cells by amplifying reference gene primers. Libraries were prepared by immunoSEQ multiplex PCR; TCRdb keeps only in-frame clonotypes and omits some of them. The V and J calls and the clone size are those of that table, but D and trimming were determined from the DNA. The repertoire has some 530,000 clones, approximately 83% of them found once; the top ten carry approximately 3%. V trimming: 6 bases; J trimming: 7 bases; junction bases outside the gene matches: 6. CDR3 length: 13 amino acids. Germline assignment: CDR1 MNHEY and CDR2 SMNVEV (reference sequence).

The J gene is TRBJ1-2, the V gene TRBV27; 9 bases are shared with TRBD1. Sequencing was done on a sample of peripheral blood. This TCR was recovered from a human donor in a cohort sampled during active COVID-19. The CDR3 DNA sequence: TGTGCCAGCAGGGGGACAGGGTCGGCTGGCTACACCTTC. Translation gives CASRGTGSAGYTF.